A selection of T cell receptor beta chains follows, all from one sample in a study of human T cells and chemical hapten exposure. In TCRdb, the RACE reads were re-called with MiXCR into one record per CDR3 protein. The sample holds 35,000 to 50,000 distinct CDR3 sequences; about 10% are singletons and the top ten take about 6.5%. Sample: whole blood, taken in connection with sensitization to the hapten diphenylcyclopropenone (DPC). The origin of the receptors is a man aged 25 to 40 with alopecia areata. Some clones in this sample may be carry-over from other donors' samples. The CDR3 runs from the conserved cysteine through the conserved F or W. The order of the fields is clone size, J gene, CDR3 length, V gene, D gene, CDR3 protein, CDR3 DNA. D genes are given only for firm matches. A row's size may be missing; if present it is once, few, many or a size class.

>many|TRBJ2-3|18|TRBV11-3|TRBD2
CASSLRTSGGRGTDTQYF
TGTGCCAGCAGCTTACGGACTAGCGGGGGCAGGGGCACAGATACGCAGTATTTT
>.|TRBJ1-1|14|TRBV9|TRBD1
CASSPGWAQGEIFF
TGTGCCAGCAGCCCGGGATGGGCTCAGGGGGAAATTTTCTTT
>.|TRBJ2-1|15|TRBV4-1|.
CASSQDSGGPGEQFF
TGCGCCAGCAGCCAAGACTCAGGGGGGCCCGGTGAGCAGTTCTTC
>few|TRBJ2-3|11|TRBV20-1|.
CSADRADTQYF
TGCAGTGCTGATCGGGCAGATACGCAGTATTTT
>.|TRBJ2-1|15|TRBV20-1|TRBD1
CSAETGTGSYNEQFF
TGCAGTGCTGAGACCGGGACAGGGAGTTACAATGAGCAGTTCTTC
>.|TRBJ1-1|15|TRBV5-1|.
CASSPGGHLNTEAFF
TGCGCCAGCAGCCCCGGGGGACACCTGAACACTGAAGCTTTCTTT
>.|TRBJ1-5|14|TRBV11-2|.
CASSLLGGNQPQHF
TGTGCCAGCAGCTTATTAGGGGGCAATCAGCCCCAGCATTTT
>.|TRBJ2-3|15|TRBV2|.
CASSEEQGFGGTLYF
TGTGCCAGCAGTGAAGAACAGGGTTTCGGGGGTACGCTGTATTTT
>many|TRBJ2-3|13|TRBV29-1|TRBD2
CSTPGGGSDTQYF
TGCAGCACCCCGGGAGGGGGTTCAGATACGCAGTATTTT
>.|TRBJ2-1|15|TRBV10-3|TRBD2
CAISESLAGTNEQFF
TGTGCCATCAGTGAGTCGCTAGCGGGAACAAATGAGCAGTTCTTC
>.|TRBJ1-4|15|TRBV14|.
CASRIAGVGNEKLFF
TGTGCCAGCAGAATAGCAGGAGTGGGGAATGAAAAACTGTTTTTT
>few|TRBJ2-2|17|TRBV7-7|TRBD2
CASSASGRIINTGELFF
TGTGCCAGCAGCGCTAGCGGGAGGATTATCAACACCGGGGAGCTGTTTTTT
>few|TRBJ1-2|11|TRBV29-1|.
CSVESGVGYTF
TGCAGCGTTGAATCAGGGGTCGGCTACACCTTC
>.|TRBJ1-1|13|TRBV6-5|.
CASSLRVRTEAFF
TGTGCCAGCAGTCTCAGGGTTCGGACTGAAGCTTTCTTT
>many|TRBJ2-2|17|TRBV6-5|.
CASSKQPGLGGSGELFF
TGTGCCAGCAGTAAACAACCGGGACTCGGGGGTTCCGGGGAGCTGTTTTTT
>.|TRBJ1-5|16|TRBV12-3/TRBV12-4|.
CASSFGRGGSNQPQHF
TGTGCCAGCAGTTTCGGCAGGGGCGGGAGCAATCAGCCCCAGCATTTT
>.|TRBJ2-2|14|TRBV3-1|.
CASSQGSYTGELFF
TGTGCCAGCAGCCAAGGTAGTTACACCGGGGAGCTGTTTTTT
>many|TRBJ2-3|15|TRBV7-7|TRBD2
CASSFGLARTDTQYF
TGTGCCAGCAGCTTCGGACTAGCGAGGACAGATACGCAGTATTTT
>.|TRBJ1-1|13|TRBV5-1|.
CASSLFVNTEAFF
TGCGCCAGCAGCTTGTTCGTGAACACTGAAGCTTTCTTT
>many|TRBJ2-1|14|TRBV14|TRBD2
CASSHSGTYNEQFF
TGTGCCAGCAGCCATAGCGGGACCTACAATGAGCAGTTCTTC
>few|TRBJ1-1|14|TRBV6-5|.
CASSRGGQTTEAFF
TGTGCCAGCAGTCGGGGGGGGCAGACCACTGAAGCTTTCTTT
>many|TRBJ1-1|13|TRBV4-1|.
CASSPGPLAEAFF
TGCGCCAGCAGCCCGGGACCTCTGGCTGAAGCTTTCTTT
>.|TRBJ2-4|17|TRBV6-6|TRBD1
CASSYPAGTVFMDIQYF
TGTGCCAGCAGTTACCCAGCCGGGACAGTGTTTATGGACATTCAGTACTTC
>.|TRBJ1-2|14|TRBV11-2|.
CASSPDWGKYGYTF
TGTGCCAGCAGCCCAGACTGGGGGAAATATGGCTACACCTTC
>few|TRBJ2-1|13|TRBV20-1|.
CSASGSSYNEQFF
TGCAGTGCTAGCGGGAGCTCCTACAATGAGCAGTTCTTC
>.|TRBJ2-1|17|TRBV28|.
CASSPSGAPGTYNEQFF
TGTGCCAGCAGTCCGTCTGGAGCGCCAGGAACCTACAATGAGCAGTTCTTC
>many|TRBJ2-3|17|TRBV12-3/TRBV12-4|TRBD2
CASSSYSGRAPTDTQYF
TGTGCCAGCAGTTCTTATAGCGGGAGGGCCCCCACAGATACGCAGTATTTT
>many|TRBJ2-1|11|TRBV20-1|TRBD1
CSADRGNEQFF
TGCAGTGCGGACAGGGGCAATGAGCAGTTCTTC
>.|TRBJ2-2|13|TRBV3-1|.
CASSQGGTGELFF
TGTGCCAGCAGCCAAGGAGGAACCGGGGAGCTGTTTTTT
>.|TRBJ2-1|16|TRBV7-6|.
CASTDHRESSYNEQFF
TGTGCCAGCACCGACCACAGGGAAAGCTCCTACAATGAGCAGTTCTTC
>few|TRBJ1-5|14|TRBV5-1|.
CASSKGDSNQPQHF
TGCGCCAGCAGCAAAGGGGATAGCAATCAGCCCCAGCATTTT
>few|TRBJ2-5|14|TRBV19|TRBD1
CASTGTGWAQTQYF
TGTGCCAGCACGGGGACAGGGTGGGCACAGACCCAGTACTTC
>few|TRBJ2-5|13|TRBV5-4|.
CASSENRAETQYF
TGTGCCAGCAGCGAGAACAGGGCAGAGACCCAGTACTTC
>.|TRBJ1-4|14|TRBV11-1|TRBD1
CASSRGQGNEKLFF
TGTGCCAGCAGCCGCGGACAGGGGAATGAAAAACTGTTTTTT
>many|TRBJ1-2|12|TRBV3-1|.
CASSQENRRYTF
TGTGCCAGCAGCCAAGAGAACCGGCGCTACACCTTC
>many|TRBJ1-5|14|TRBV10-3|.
CATYGEFSNQPQHF
TGTGCCACCTATGGGGAGTTTTCCAATCAGCCCCAGCATTTT
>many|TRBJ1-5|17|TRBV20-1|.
CSARDIVRAGSNQPQHF
TGCAGTGCTAGAGATATTGTACGAGCGGGAAGCAATCAGCCCCAGCATTTT
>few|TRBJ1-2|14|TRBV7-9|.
CASRKDTADYGYTF
TGTGCCAGCAGAAAAGACACCGCGGACTATGGCTACACCTTC
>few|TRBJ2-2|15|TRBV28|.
CASLGGRPNTGELFF
TGTGCCAGCCTTGGGGGGAGGCCGAACACCGGGGAGCTGTTTTTT
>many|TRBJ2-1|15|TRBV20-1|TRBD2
CSALPLAATYNEQFF
TGCAGTGCCCTCCCGCTAGCGGCTACCTACAATGAGCAGTTCTTC
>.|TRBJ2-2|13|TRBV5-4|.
CASSPRVSGELFF
TGTGCCAGCAGCCCCAGGGTCTCCGGGGAGCTGTTTTTT
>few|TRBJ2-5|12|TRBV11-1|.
CASSPGQETQYF
TGTGCCAGCAGCCCGGGACAAGAGACCCAGTACTTC
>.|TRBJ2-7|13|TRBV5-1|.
CASRTGQLYEQYF
TGCGCCAGCAGAACCGGACAGCTATACGAGCAGTACTTC
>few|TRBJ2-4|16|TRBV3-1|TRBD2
CASSPLAGLGKNIQYF
TGTGCCAGCAGCCCCTTAGCGGGGCTTGGCAAAAACATTCAGTACTTC
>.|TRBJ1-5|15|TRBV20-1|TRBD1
CSARARQGRSQPQHF
TGCAGTGCTAGAGCCCGACAGGGTCGGAGTCAGCCCCAGCATTTT
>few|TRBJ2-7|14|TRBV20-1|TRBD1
CSVIRTGEAYEQYF
TGCAGTGTCATCCGGACAGGGGAGGCCTACGAGCAGTACTTC
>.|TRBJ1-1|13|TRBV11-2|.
CASSLRQNTEAFF
TGTGCCAGCAGCTTAAGACAGAACACTGAAGCTTTCTTT
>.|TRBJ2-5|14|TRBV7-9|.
CASSHNSRQETQYF
TGTGCCAGCAGTCATAATAGCCGGCAAGAGACCCAGTACTTC
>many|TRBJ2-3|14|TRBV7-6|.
CASSRKGGTDTQYF
TGTGCCAGCAGCCGAAAAGGAGGGACAGATACGCAGTATTTT
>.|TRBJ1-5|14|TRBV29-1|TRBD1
CSAKEGASNQPQHF
TGCAGCGCCAAAGAGGGGGCTAGCAATCAGCCCCAGCATTTT